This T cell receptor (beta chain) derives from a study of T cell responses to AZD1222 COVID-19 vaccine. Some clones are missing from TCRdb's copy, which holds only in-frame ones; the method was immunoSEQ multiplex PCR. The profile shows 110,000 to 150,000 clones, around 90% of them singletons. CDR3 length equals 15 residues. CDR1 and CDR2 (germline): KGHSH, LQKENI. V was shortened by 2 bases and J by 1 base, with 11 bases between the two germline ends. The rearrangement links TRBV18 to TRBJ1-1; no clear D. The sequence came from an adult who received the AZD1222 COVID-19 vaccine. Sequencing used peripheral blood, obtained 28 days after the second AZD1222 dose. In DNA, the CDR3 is TGTGCCAGCTCACCAGGTATCGCGGGGAACACTGAAGCTTTCTTT. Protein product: CASSPGIAGNTEAFF.